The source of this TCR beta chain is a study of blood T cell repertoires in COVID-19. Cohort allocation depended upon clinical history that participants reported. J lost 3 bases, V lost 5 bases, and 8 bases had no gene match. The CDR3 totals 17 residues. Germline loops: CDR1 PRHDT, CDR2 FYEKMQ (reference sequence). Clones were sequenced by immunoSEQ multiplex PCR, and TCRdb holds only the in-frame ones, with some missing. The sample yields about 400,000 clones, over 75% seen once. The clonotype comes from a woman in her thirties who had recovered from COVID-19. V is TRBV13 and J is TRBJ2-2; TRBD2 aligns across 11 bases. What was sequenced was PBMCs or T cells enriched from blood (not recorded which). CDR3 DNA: TGTGCCAGCAGCGACACAATGGGACTAGCGGACACCGGGGAGCTGTTTTTT. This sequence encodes CASSDTMGLADTGELFF.